This TCR beta chain came from a study of cytomegalovirus exposure and HLA in healthy donors. On the study more broadly: A data release that came early held 80 million to 95 million unique TCRs from HLA-typed donors.

Notes on the study in general: A later analysis showed TCR association rates differing by HLA locus, peaking at DRB1 and lowest at HLA-C. 87-base-pair reads could not separate some V segments, including TRBV6-2 and TRBV6-3. TCR beta V- and J-gene trimming was later associated with a missense DCLRE1C variant.

PCR primers comprised 60 Vbeta and 13 Jbeta primers. Using immunoSEQ multiplex PCR, the repertoire was profiled, and TCRdb retains in-frame clones only, with some absent. Altogether a few hundred thousand clones are present, about three quarters being singletons, with the ten largest covering about 1.8%. For this clone: Its antigen is as yet unknown.

Looked up from germline, CDR1 is SGHNT and CDR2 is YENEEA. This CDR3 spans 15 amino acids. Trimming cost V 5 bases and J 9 bases, with 20 bases left between them. Input material: PBMCs. This receptor was obtained from a man younger than 35 in good health and CMV-seronegative. The rearrangement links TRBV11-3 to TRBJ2-1; D might be TRBD2 (6 bases). CDR3 residues: CASSQDAGFGSEQFF. CDR3 in DNA: TGTGCCAGCAGCCAAGATGCGGGATTCGGTAGTGAGCAGTTCTTC.